One sample yielded the 11 T cell receptor beta chains listed below, sequenced in a study of blood T cell repertoires in COVID-19. Sequencing used immunoSEQ multiplex PCR; TCRdb keeps in-frame clones, though not all of them. The sample holds about 100,000 clones, 88% seen once. Sequenced sample: peripheral blood. The receptors shown here come from a woman in her sixties with acute or convalescent COVID-19.

This chain uses TRBV19 with TRBJ1-1; D unresolved. Trimming took 5 bases from V and 5 from J, leaving 12 bases between them. CDR3 length equals 13 residues. CDR1 LNHDA and CDR2 SQIVND come from the germline V gene (reference sequence). CDR3 sequence reads: CASSVRLWTEAFF. CDR3 bases: TGTGCCAGTAGTGTCAGGTTATGGACTGAAGCTTTCTTT. Drawing the rest from reference TRBV19 and TRBJ1-1, the complete variable domain is DGGITQSPKYLFRKEGQNVTLSCEQNLNHDAMYWYRQDPGQGLRLIYYSQIVNDFQKGDIAEGYSVSREKKESFPLTVTSAQKNPTAFYLCASSVRLWTEAFFGQGTRLTVV.

CDR3 loop: CSVEVGTSNTF. The CDR3 DNA is TGCAGCGTTGAAGTCGGGACAAGTAACACCTTC. The chain recombines TRBV29-1 with TRBJ1-2; TRBD1 might be the D (6 bases). The V gene lost 1 base and the J gene lost 12 bases, with 12 bases spanning the gap. Germline assignment: CDR1 SQVTM and CDR2 ANQGSEA. The CDR3 extends over 11 amino acids.

The chain is built from TRBV5-1 and TRBJ1-1; perhaps TRBD1 as D (5 bases). Per germline, CDR1 SGHRS and CDR2 YFSETQ. Trimming removed 4 bases at V and 1 base at J, with 11 bases between. The CDR3 has 14 residues. The DNA for the CDR3 is TGCGCCAGCAGCATAGACAGTACGAACACTGAAGCTTTCTTT. Protein: CASSIDSTNTEAFF.

In regard to this clone: A junction end diverges from the germline sequence, so it may reflect a read error. The chain employs TRBV2 and TRBJ1-3; TRBD1 might be the D (6 bases). The CDR3 extends over 14 amino acids. CDR1 and CDR2 from the germline V gene are SNHLY and FYNNEI. CDR3 DNA sequence: TGTGCCAGCTCATTACAGGGTTCGGGAAACACCATAATTTTT. This codes for CASSLQGSGNTIIF.

This rearrangement joins TRBV19 to TRBJ2-1; 11 nucleotides line up with TRBD2. J was trimmed by 7 bases and V by 7 bases; bases with no gene match: 6. There are 14 residues in the CDR3. Germline CDR1 reads LNHDA; CDR2 reads SQIVND (reference sequence). For the CDR3, the DNA is TGTGCCAGTACAACTAGCGGGAGTAGGAATGAGCAGTTCTTC. It yields the protein CASTTSGSRNEQFF.

This rearrangement joins TRBV3-1 (or the pseudogene TRBV3-2) to TRBJ2-3; TRBD2 matches 12 bases. The CDR3 runs 15 residues. Per the germline V gene, CDR1 is LGHDT and CDR2 is YNNKEL (reference sequence). V lost 3 bases to trimming and J lost 6 bases; unmatched junction nucleotides: 4. The CDR3 DNA follows: TGTGCCAGCAGCCATCTAGCGGGAGGGCCGGATACGCAGTATTTT. Translated, it gives CASSHLAGGPDTQYF.

In this sample, this clone turned up once. The chain has TRBV19 and TRBJ1-2; tentatively, D is TRBD1 (5 bases). The CDR3 loop spans 14 amino acids. Looked up from germline, CDR1 is LNHDA and CDR2 is SQIVND (reference sequence). Trimming took 5 bases from V and 2 from J, leaving 12 bases between them. CDR3 amino acids: CASSSSGGNYGYTF. In DNA form, the CDR3 reads TGTGCCAGTAGTTCGTCCGGGGGGAACTATGGCTACACCTTC.

The chain is built from TRBV19 and TRBJ2-7; no reliable D call. The CDR3 spans 18 residues. The germline CDR1 and CDR2 sequences are LNHDA and SQIVND (reference sequence). V was trimmed by 0 bases and J by 0 bases, leaving 18 bases between them. The CDR3 DNA is TGTGCCAGTAGTATAGACATTTTGGCGGCGGATTCCTCCTACGAGCAGTACTTC. It is translated as CASSIDILAADSSYEQYF.

The J gene is TRBJ2-5, the V gene TRBV9; TRBD1 is a possible D gene (5 bases). Trimming stripped 3 bases from V and 1 base from J, with 10 bases between. The germline V gene has CDR1 SGDLS and CDR2 YYNGEE. The CDR3 is 14 amino acids. The CDR3 DNA sequence: TGTGCCAGCAGCGAAGGACACTTCCAAGAGACCCAGTACTTC. Protein sequence: CASSEGHFQETQYF. Full variable domain (outside the CDR3, taken from reference TRBV9 and TRBJ2-5): DSGVTQTPKHLITATGQRVTLRCSPRSGDLSVYWYQQSLDQGLQFLIQYYNGEERAKGNILERFSAQQFPDLHSELNLSSLELGDSALYFCASSEGHFQETQYFGPGTRLLVL.

This chain uses TRBV28 with TRBJ1-1, with TRBD1 matching 8 bases. Germline trimming cut 6 bases from V and 3 bases from J; bases unmatched to any gene: 6. From germline, CDR1 is MDHEN and CDR2 SYDVKM. The CDR3 sequence is 14 residues long. DNA of the CDR3: TGTGCCAGCAGCCCAGGACAGGGCTACACTGAAGCTTTCTTT. As protein: CASSPGQGYTEAFF.

V and J are TRBV12-3 or TRBV12-4 and TRBJ2-3; D is perhaps TRBD1 (5 bases). Trimming took off 3 bases at V and 4 bases at J, with 8 bases between the two ends. The CDR3 loop spans 13 amino acids. The CDR3 DNA reads TGTGCCAGCAGTTTGGGGCAGGCAGATACGCAGTATTTT. Translated, it gives CASSLGQADTQYF.